The source of this T cell receptor beta chain is a study of T cell changes during pregnancy in multiple sclerosis. This clone was seen only once. TCRdb keeps only in-frame clones here, not all; method: immunoSEQ multiplex PCR. Counted here are approximately 83,000 clones, 80% to 95% occurring once; the ten biggest clones make up roughly 4.5%. V dropped 2 bases and J dropped 1 base, with 11 bases sitting between them. The length of the CDR3 is 15 residues. Germline CDR1 SEHNR, CDR2 FQNEAQ (reference sequence). The chain joins TRBV7-9 to TRBJ1-1; perhaps TRBD1 as D (5 bases). The sequences come from peripheral blood, collected in the first trimester of pregnancy. The sequence derives from a female donor with multiple sclerosis, enrolled in a pregnancy study. CDR3 nucleotides: TGTGCCAGCAGCTTAAGAACAGGCCAGAACACTGAAGCTTTCTTT. It yields the protein CASSLRTGQNTEAFF.